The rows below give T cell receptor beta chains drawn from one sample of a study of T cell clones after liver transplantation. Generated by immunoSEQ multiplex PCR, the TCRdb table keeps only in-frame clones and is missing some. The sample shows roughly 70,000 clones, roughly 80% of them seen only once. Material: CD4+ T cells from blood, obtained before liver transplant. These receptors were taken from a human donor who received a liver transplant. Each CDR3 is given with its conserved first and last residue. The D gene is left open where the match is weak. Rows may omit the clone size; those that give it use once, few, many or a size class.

TGTGCCTGGAGTCGAGGTAGTAGGTCAAACATTCAGTACTTC,CAWSRGSRSNIQYF,TRBJ2-4,NA,few,TRBV30
TGTGCCAGCAGCTTACACCCGTGGGTCTCAGACCGAACTGAAGCTTTCTTT,CASSLHPWVSDRTEAFF,TRBJ1-1,NA,NA,TRBV11-2
TGTGCCAGCAGCGCCCAACAGGGGACCAATGAGCAGTTCTTC,CASSAQQGTNEQFF,TRBJ2-1,TRBD1,NA,TRBV9
TGTGCCAGTACCAAAAGGGGAGGGGGGAACACTGAAGCTTTCTTT,CASTKRGGGNTEAFF,TRBJ1-1,NA,NA,TRBV19
TGTGCCAGCAGCCAAGAAGGACGGGGATTCACCTACGAGCAGTACTTC,CASSQEGRGFTYEQYF,TRBJ2-7,NA,NA,TRBV4-2
TGTGCCAGCAGTTACGACAGGGATCAGCCCCAGCATTTT,CASSYDRDQPQHF,TRBJ1-5,TRBD1,once,TRBV6-6
TGTGCCAGCAGCGTAGGCCAGCCAGGGGGACGGTCCGGCTACACCTTC,CASSVGQPGGRSGYTF,TRBJ1-2,TRBD1,once,TRBV9
TGTGCCAGTAGTTCCAGGACTAGCGGGAGGGCCGGTGAGACCCAGTACTTC,CASSSRTSGRAGETQYF,TRBJ2-5,TRBD2,medium-sized,TRBV19
TGTGCCTGGAGGGGGGCTAGCGGGAGCGGTGAGCAGTTCTTC,CAWRGASGSGEQFF,TRBJ2-1,TRBD2,NA,TRBV30
TGTGCCAGTAGACGGGGGGCTTCTGGGGCCAACGTCCTGACTTTC,CASRRGASGANVLTF,TRBJ2-6,NA,NA,TRBV19
TGTGCCAGCAGCGTAGGGACTAGCGGGGGGATCGTCTACAATGAGCAGTTCTTC,CASSVGTSGGIVYNEQFF,TRBJ2-1,TRBD2,NA,TRBV9
TGTGCCAGCAGCTACCTGGGGGGGGCTAGCGGGCAAGGCACAGATACGCAGTATTTT,CASSYLGGASGQGTDTQYF,TRBJ2-3,TRBD2,NA,TRBV4-2
TGTGCCAGCAGGGCCGCAGGCGGGCAGCCCCAGCATTTT,CASRAAGGQPQHF,TRBJ1-5,NA,NA,TRBV6-6
TGTGCCAGCTCACTTCAGGGGCTGCGAAACACCATATATTTT,CASSLQGLRNTIYF,TRBJ1-3,NA,few,TRBV18
TGTGCCAGCAGTCTACGACAGATTTCCTATGGCTACACCTTC,CASSLRQISYGYTF,TRBJ1-2,NA,NA,TRBV28
TGCGCCAGCAGCTTGAGAAGCGGGATATACAATGAGCAGTTCTTC,CASSLRSGIYNEQFF,TRBJ2-1,TRBD2,NA,TRBV5-1
TGTGCCAGCAGCAAGGAGGCAGGGGTCAGCGGTAGGGAGCTGTTTTTT,CASSKEAGVSGRELFF,TRBJ2-2,NA,NA,TRBV7-2
TGTGCCAGCAGTCGGGGTCTCTCCTCTGGAAACACCATATATTTT,CASSRGLSSGNTIYF,TRBJ1-3,NA,NA,TRBV6-6
TGCGCCAGCAGTCATCTAGCGGGAGTAGGGAGCTCCTACAATGAGCAGTTCTTC,CASSHLAGVGSSYNEQFF,TRBJ2-1,TRBD2,NA,TRBV23-1
TGCGCCAGCAGCTTGAAGGATCCCACAGATACGCAGTATTTT,CASSLKDPTDTQYF,TRBJ2-3,NA,NA,TRBV5-1
TGCGCCAGCAGCCTCGGGTCGCAAAACACTGAAGCTTTCTTT,CASSLGSQNTEAFF,TRBJ1-1,NA,NA,TRBV5-1
TGTGCCAGCACCCCCCCGGGGGGGACGGGCTATGGCTACACCTTC,CASTPPGGTGYGYTF,TRBJ1-2,NA,NA,TRBV28
TGTGCCAGCAGCCCGCACAGCACAGATACGCAGTATTTT,CASSPHSTDTQYF,TRBJ2-3,NA,NA,TRBV7-2
TGTGCCAGCAGCCTCCGGTACAGGCTAGGACAGTACTTC,CASSLRYRLGQYF,TRBJ2-7,NA,NA,TRBV11-2